The 12 T cell receptor beta chains below come from one sample, sequenced in a study of T cells in Graves' hyperthyroidism and ophthalmopathy. TCR beta CDR3 regions were amplified from RNA transcripts. During a first-round RT-PCR of the TCR CDR3, the HTBI primer set was used. TCRdb itself ran the multiplex PCR reads through MiXCR, one entry per CDR3 protein. The sample records 600,000 or so distinct CDR3 sequences, about 14% being singletons. What was sequenced was blood. These receptors all stem from a woman under 30 with Graves' ophthalmopathy.

Here the CDR3 DNA reads TGCAGTGCTAGTCGGCTAGATCGGTACGAGCAGTACTTC. Protein product: CSASRLDRYEQYF. V and J are TRBV20-1 and TRBJ2-7; no clear D gene. The V gene's germline CDR1 is DFQATT and CDR2 SNEGSKA (reference sequence). There are 13 residues in the CDR3. V shed 3 bases and J shed 4 bases, with 13 bases lying between them.

This clonotype has only a few counts. V usage is TRBV9 and J usage is TRBJ2-1; 9 positions match TRBD2. This CDR3 has 17 amino acids. Germline values: CDR1 SGDLS, CDR2 YYNGEE. The V segment lost 0 bases and the J segment 0 bases; nucleotides outside the gene matches: 4. The CDR3, as DNA: TGTGCCAGCAGCGTAGGAGTTAGCGGGGGCTCCTACAATGAGCAGTTCTTC. It codes for CASSVGVSGGSYNEQFF.

This clonotype was found many times. The genes are TRBV11-3 and TRBJ2-1, with 7 bases matching TRBD1. Germline CDR1 is SGHNT and CDR2 is YENEEA. J gave up 9 bases and V 4 bases, and 15 bases lay outside the gene matches. CDR3 size: 16 residues. CDR3 amino acids: CASSSRTGPSFGEQFF. The CDR3 nucleotides are TGTGCCAGCAGCTCAAGGACAGGACCCTCCTTCGGTGAGCAGTTCTTC.

This clonotype was recorded at least ten times. The J gene is TRBJ1-5, the V gene TRBV18, with D hard to call. Germline CDR1 reads KGHSH; CDR2 reads LQKENI. The CDR3 spans 14 residues. The V gene lost 5 bases and the J gene lost 3 bases, with 11 bases spanning the gap. DNA for the CDR3: TGTGCCAGCTCAGGTCGGCAGGACAATCAGCCCCAGCATTTT. Translated: CASSGRQDNQPQHF. The whole variable domain, remainder taken from reference TRBV18 and TRBJ1-5, is NAGVMQNPRHLVRRRGQEARLRCSPMKGHSHVYWYRQLPEEGLKFMVYLQKENIIDESGMPKERFSAEFPKEGPSILRIQQVVRGDSAAYFCASSGRQDNQPQHFGDGTRLSIL.

Ten or more counts support this clonotype. The chain couples TRBV12-3 or TRBV12-4 to TRBJ1-1; D is perhaps TRBD1 (6 bases). V lost 8 bases and J lost 1, with 17 bases in between. The CDR3 is 15 amino acids. The chain's CDR3 is CASAPGGGPNTEAFF. In nucleotides, the CDR3 is TGTGCCAGCGCCCCTGGGGGGGGGCCGAACACTGAAGCTTTCTTT.

This chain connects TRBV15 to TRBJ2-3; D ambiguous. The germline V and J ends were trimmed by 6 bases and 0 bases, with 7 bases remaining between them. Germline values: CDR1 LNHNV, CDR2 YYDKDF (reference sequence). The CDR3 covers 13 residues. This chain's CDR3 is CATRLASTDTQYF. In DNA form, the CDR3 reads TGTGCCACCAGACTCGCTAGCACAGATACGCAGTATTTT.

The J gene is TRBJ2-1, the V gene TRBV12-5; 8 nucleotides match TRBD2. J lost 12 bases, V lost 1 base, and 5 bases had no gene match. The CDR3 loop spans 13 amino acids. In germline, CDR1 is LGHNT, CDR2 FRNRAP. The CDR3 loop reads CASGLGRGGRQFF. CDR3 nucleotide sequence: TGTGCTAGTGGTTTGGGACGGGGGGGTAGGCAGTTCTTC.

V is TRBV6-5 and J is TRBJ1-1; D is possibly TRBD1 (6 bases). Trimming shortened V by 3 bases and J by 8 bases, and 16 bases separated the two germline ends. This CDR3 has 14 amino acids. Per germline, CDR1 MNHEY and CDR2 SVGAGI. CDR3 nucleotide sequence: TGTGCCAGCAGTTATCGGGCGGGGGCAGAAGAAGCTTTCTTT. It codes for CASSYRAGAEEAFF.

This sequence joins TRBV7-2 and TRBJ2-1; possibly TRBD2 for D (6 bases). V lost 5 bases to trimming and J lost 2 bases, with 13 bases between them. The CDR3 is made up of 15 amino acids. Looked up from germline, CDR1 is SGHTA and CDR2 is FQGNSA. The CDR3 spells CASSPLSGPYNEQFF. As DNA, the CDR3 is TGTGCCAGCAGCCCCCTGAGCGGGCCCTACAATGAGCAGTTCTTC.

The gene calls are TRBV29-1 and TRBJ2-1, with TRBD1 matching 8 bases. The CDR3 is 19 residues long. The ends lost 3 bases at V and 1 base at J; junction bases unmatched: 17. CDR1 and CDR2 (germline): SQVTM, ANQGSEA. This CDR3 is CSVEGVTGGKDRSYNEQFF. CDR3 nucleotide sequence: TGCAGCGTTGAGGGGGTCACAGGGGGAAAGGATCGATCCTACAATGAGCAGTTCTTC.

The rearrangement joins TRBV2 to TRBJ2-1, with TRBD1 matching 8 bases. J was trimmed by 4 bases and V by 5 bases; bases with no gene match: 28. This CDR3 is built from 22 residues. Germline V gene data show CDR1 as SNHLY and CDR2 as FYNNEI. The CDR3 region is CASSYPKQGGDGRCRVYNEQFF. The CDR3 DNA reads as TGTGCCAGCAGTTACCCCAAACAGGGGGGAGACGGGAGATGTAGGGTTTACAATGAGCAGTTCTTC.

The chain is built from TRBV7-8 and TRBJ2-7, with D uncertain. The ends were cut back, 0 bases at V and 2 bases at J, with 11 bases in the middle. The length of the CDR3 is 15 residues. Germline assignment: CDR1 SGHVS and CDR2 FQNEAQ. CDR3 DNA sequence: TGTGCCAGCAGCTTAGCGCTTGAAGGGCCCTACGAGCAGTACTTC. It encodes CASSLALEGPYEQYF.